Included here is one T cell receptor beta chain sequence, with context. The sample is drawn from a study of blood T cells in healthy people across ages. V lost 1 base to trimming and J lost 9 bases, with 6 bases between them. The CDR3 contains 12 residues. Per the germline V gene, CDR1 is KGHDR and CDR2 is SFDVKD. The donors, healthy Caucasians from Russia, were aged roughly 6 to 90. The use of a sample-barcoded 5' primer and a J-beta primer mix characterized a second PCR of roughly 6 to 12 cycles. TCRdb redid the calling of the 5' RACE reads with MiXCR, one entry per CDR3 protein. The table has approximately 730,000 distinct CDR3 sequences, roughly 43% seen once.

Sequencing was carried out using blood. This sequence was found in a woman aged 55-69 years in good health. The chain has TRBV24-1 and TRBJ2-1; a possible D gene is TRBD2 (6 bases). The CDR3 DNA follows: TGTGCCACCAGTGATTTCGGGGGTGAGCAGTTCTTC. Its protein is CATSDFGGEQFF.